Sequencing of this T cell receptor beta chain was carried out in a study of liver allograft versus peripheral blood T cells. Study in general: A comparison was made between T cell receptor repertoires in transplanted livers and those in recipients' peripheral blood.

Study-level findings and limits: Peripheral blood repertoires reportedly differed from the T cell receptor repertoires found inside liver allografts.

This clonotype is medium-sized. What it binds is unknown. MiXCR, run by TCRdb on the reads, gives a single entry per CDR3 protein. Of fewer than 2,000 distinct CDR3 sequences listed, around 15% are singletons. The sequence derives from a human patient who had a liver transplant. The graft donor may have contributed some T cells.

CDR3 DNA sequence: TGTGCCAGTAGTGTCACCGGGACAGGAACCGGGGAGCTGTTTTTT. Its translation is CASSVTGTGTGELFF. The chain uses TRBV19 and TRBJ2-2, with TRBD1 identical over 8 bases. V dropped 5 bases and J dropped 5; count of bases not matched to a gene: 7. This CDR3 has 15 amino acids. The germline V gene has CDR1 LNHDA and CDR2 SQIVND (reference sequence).